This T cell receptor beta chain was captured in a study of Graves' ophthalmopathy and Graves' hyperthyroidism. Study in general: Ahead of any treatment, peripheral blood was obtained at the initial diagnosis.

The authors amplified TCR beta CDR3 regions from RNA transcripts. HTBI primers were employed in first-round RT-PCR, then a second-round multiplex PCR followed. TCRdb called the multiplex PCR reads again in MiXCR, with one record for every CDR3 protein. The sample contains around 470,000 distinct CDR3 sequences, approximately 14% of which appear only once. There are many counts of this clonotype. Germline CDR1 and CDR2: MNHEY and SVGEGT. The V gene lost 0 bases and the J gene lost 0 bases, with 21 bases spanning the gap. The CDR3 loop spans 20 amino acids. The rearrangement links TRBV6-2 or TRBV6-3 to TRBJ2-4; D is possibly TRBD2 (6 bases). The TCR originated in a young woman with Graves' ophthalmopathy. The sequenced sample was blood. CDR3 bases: TGTGCCAGCAGTTACTCCGGGACTCCTGACTCACCGATAGCCAAAAACATTCAGTACTTC. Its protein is CASSYSGTPDSPIAKNIQYF.